These 9 T cell receptor beta chains came from one sample sequenced in a study of OX40 agonist ivuxolimab in advanced cancers. TCRdb's copy holds only in-frame clones and misses some; the assay was immunoSEQ multiplex PCR. Of tens of thousands of clones in the sample, approximately 83% were seen once. The sequencing used CD4+ or CD8+ T cells sorted from blood, collected in a trial of the OX40 agonist ivuxolimab. The receptors were gathered from an adult with an advanced solid tumor such as melanoma, head and neck, liver or kidney cancer.

This clone came up once. The J gene is TRBJ2-7, the V gene TRBV18; D is possibly TRBD1 or TRBD2 (6 bases each). This CDR3 is 14 amino acids long. V was cut by 3 bases and J by 6 bases, with 15 bases left in between. Germline-derived CDR1 and CDR2 are KGHSH and LQKENI. The CDR3 DNA sequence: TGTGCCAGCTCACCTTCCGTACAGGGAGGCGAGCAGTACTTC. It is translated as CASSPSVQGGEQYF.

The chain employs TRBV21-1 and TRBJ2-3; the tabulated D call, TRBD2, remains unverified against the DNA. TRBV21-1 is deemed a pseudogene. The CDR3 sequence is 17 residues long. DNA for the CDR3: TGTGCCAGCAGCAACCCGACCAGCGGGAGCCTTTTGGATACGCAGTATTTT. Translated: CASSNPTSGSLLDTQYF.

The rearrangement uses TRBV18 and TRBJ1-5, with D unclear. The germline V gene encodes CDR1 KGHSH and CDR2 LQKENI. Trimming shortened V by 5 bases and J by 0 bases, and 11 bases separated the two germline ends. The CDR3 contains 15 residues. CDR3 in DNA: TGTGCCAGCTCATCGGACTATTATAGCAATCAGCCCCAGCATTTT. Encoded protein: CASSSDYYSNQPQHF.

This clone was seen only once. The chain is built from TRBV30 and TRBJ2-6, with no clear D. Trimming shortened V by 1 base and J by 2 bases, and 0 bases separated the two germline ends. The CDR3 totals 12 residues. The germline V gene encodes CDR1 GTSNPN and CDR2 SVGIG (reference sequence). CDR3 nucleotide sequence: TGTGCCTGGAGTGCTGGGGCCAACGTCCTGACTTTC. Encoded protein: CAWSAGANVLTF.

V is TRBV7-2 and J is TRBJ2-1; perhaps TRBD2 as D (6 bases). Between the trimmed V and J ends, which lost 1 base and 3 bases, there was a span of 13 bases. CDR3 length: 16 amino acids. Germline-derived CDR1 and CDR2 are SGHTA and FQGNSA. The CDR3, as DNA: TGTGCCAGCAGCTTAGAGGGTAGCGGCTACTACAATGAGCAGTTCTTC. Translation: CASSLEGSGYYNEQFF.

This clone was counted between two and nine times. The V gene is TRBV9, the J gene TRBJ2-3; no definite D call. This CDR3 spans 14 amino acids. V dropped 10 bases and J dropped 0 bases, with 15 bases sitting between them. CDR1 SGDLS and CDR2 YYNGEE come from the germline V gene. CDR3 DNA sequence: TGTGCCGGCCGGCGGCGTGGGAGCACAGATACGCAGTATTTT. Protein product: CAGRRRGSTDTQYF.

This clone was detected only a few times. The genes are TRBV10-2 and TRBJ1-2; 8 nucleotides agree with TRBD1. Germline loops: CDR1 WSHSY, CDR2 SAAADI. The CDR3 loop spans 14 amino acids. The V segment lost 4 bases and the J segment 2 bases; nucleotides outside the gene matches: 3. CDR3 in amino acids: CASSADRANYGYTF. In DNA form, the CDR3 reads TGCGCCAGCAGTGCGGACAGGGCCAACTATGGCTACACCTTC.

This sequence joins TRBV7-9 and TRBJ1-3; D not resolved. The CDR3 consists of 13 residues. Germline values: CDR1 SEHNR, CDR2 FQNEAQ (reference sequence). V was trimmed by 3 bases and J by 8 bases, leaving 11 bases between them. This chain's CDR3 is CASSFREGYTIYF. CDR3 bases: TGTGCCAGCAGCTTCCGGGAAGGGTACACCATATATTTT.

The chain links TRBV7-9 to TRBJ2-2; D gene uncertain. This CDR3 has 17 residues. Germline V gene lookup returns CDR1 SEHNR and CDR2 FQNEAQ (reference sequence). Trimming shortened V by 5 bases and J by 6 bases, and 22 bases separated the two germline ends. CDR3 in DNA: TGTGCCAGCAGCCCCCGCGTTGGCAGCGTTGGGGCCGGGGAGCTGTTTTTT. This codes for CASSPRVGSVGAGELFF.